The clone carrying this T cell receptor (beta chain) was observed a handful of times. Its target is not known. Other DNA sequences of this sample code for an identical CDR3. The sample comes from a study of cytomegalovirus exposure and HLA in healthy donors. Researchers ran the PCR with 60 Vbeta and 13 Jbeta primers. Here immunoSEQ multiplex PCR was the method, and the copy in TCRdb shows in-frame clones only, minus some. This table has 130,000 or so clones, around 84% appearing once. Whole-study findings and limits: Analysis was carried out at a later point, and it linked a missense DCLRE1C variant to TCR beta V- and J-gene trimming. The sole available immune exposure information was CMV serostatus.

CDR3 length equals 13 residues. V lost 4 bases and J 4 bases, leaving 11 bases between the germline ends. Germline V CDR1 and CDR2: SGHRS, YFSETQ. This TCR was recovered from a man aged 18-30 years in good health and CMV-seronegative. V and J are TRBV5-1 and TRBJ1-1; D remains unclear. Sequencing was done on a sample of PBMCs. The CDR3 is CASSLREGTEAFF. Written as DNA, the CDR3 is TGCGCCAGCAGCCTGAGGGAGGGCACTGAAGCTTTCTTT.